This paragraph covers one T cell receptor (beta chain) sequence. One junction end disagrees with the germline gene, perhaps due to a read error. Sampling of bone marrow took place during active disease in every patient. The data originate from a study of read filtering for tumor transcriptome and immune sequencing. The library was built from roughly 400 ng RNA with molecular barcoded adaptors for alpha/delta and beta/gamma chains. TCRdb called the reads again in MiXCR, with one record for every CDR3 protein. The top ten hold 9.5% to 11% of the sample, which has 100,000 to 150,000 distinct CDR3 sequences, 10% to 15% seen once. The TCR comes from a donor aged 40 or older with multiple myeloma. Sequenced input: a population of CD138-negative cells sorted from bone marrow.

CDR3 coding DNA: TGCGCCAGCGATCGGGACAGGGGGGTCAATCAGCCCCTGCATTTT. It codes for CASDRDRGVNQPLHF. This rearrangement joins TRBV2 to TRBJ1-5; 11 bases map to TRBD1. In germline, CDR1 is SNHLY, CDR2 FYNNEI. The CDR3 has 15 amino acids.